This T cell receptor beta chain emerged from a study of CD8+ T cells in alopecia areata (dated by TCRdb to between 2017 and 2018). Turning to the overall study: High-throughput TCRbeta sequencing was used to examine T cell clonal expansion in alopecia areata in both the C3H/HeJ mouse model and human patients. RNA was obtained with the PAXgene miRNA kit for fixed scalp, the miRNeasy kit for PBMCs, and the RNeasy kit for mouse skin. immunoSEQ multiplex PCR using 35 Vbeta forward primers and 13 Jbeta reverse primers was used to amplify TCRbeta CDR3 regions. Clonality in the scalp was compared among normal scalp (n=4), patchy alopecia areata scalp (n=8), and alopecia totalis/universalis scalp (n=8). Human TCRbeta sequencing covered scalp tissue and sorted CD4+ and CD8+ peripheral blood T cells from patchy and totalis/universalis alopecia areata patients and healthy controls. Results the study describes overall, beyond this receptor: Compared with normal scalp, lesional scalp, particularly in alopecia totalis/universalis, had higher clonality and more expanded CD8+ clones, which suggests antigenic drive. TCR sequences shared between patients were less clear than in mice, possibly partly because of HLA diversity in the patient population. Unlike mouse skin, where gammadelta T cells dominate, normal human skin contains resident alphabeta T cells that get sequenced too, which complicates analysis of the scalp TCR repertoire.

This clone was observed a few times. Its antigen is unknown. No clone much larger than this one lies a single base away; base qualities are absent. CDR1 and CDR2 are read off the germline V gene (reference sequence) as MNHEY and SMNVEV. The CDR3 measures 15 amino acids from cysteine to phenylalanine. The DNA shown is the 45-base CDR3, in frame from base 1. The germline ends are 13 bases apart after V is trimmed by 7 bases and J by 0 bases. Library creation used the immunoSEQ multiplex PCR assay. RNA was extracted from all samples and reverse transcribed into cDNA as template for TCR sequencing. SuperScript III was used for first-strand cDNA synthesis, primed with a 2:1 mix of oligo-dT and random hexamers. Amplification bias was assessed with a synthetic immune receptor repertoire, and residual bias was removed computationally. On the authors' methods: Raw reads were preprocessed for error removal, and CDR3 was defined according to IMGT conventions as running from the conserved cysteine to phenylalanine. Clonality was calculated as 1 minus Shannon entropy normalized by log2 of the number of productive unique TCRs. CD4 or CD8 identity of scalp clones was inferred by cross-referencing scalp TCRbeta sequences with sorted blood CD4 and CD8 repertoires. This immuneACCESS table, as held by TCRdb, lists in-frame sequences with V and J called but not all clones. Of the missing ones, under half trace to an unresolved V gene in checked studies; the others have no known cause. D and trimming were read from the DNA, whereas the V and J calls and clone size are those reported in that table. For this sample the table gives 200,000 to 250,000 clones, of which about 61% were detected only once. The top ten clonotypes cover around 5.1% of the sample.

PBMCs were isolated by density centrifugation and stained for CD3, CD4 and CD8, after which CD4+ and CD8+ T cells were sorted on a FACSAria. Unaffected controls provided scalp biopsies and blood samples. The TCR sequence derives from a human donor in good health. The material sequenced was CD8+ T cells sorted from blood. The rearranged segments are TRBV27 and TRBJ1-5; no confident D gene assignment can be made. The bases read TGTGCCAGCACCCCCGGGTGGAATAGCAATCAGCCCCAGCATTTT. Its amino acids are CASTPGWNSNQPQHF.